This is a list of T cell receptor beta chains from one sample in a study of cytomegalovirus exposure and HLA in healthy donors. TCRdb's copy holds only in-frame clones and misses some; the assay was immunoSEQ multiplex PCR. The sample holds about 170,000 clones, around 76% seen once. Sample: PBMCs. The receptors were gathered from a man aged 35-49 years in good health and CMV-seropositive. CDR3s include the opening cysteine and the closing phenylalanine or tryptophan. Fields, in order: CDR3 protein, CDR3 DNA, clone size, J gene, D gene, V gene. The D gene is left open where the match is weak. Only some rows state a clone size, as once, few, many or a class for expanded clones.

CASSLLGEKLFF,TGTGCCAGCAGCTTACTCGGGGAAAAACTGTTTTTT,.,TRBJ1-4,.,TRBV6-6
CASSWGGWEQYF,TGTGCCAGCAGCTGGGGGGGCTGGGAGCAGTACTTC,.,TRBJ2-7,.,TRBV7-2
CAWDRVYEQYF,TGTGCCTGGGACAGGGTATACGAGCAGTACTTC,few,TRBJ2-7,TRBD1,TRBV30
CASSHDIYNEQFF,TGTGCCAGCAGTCACGACATCTACAATGAGCAGTTCTTC,.,TRBJ2-1,.,TRBV6-5
CASSLDRYNEQFF,TGTGCCAGCAGCTTAGACCGGTACAATGAGCAGTTCTTC,.,TRBJ2-1,.,TRBV11-3
CAWRTTGLETQYF,TGTGCCTGGAGGACAACAGGGTTGGAGACCCAGTACTTC,.,TRBJ2-5,.,TRBV30
CASSQDLGTYSSYEQYF,TGCGCCAGCAGCCAAGATCTGGGGACTTATAGCTCCTACGAGCAGTACTTC,.,TRBJ2-7,.,TRBV4-3
CASSNRINEQFF,TGTGCCAGCAGCAACAGGATCAATGAGCAGTTCTTC,.,TRBJ2-1,.,TRBV5-4
CASSPTISRTEAFF,TGTGCCAGCAGCCCAACGATCAGTCGCACCGAAGCTTTCTTT,.,TRBJ1-1,.,TRBV6-1
CASGGPPASYEQYF,TGTGCTAGTGGTGGCCCCCCTGCCTCCTACGAGCAGTACTTC,.,TRBJ2-7,.,TRBV12-5
CASSSTGQGVWEQYF,TGTGCCAGCAGTTCCACGGGACAGGGTGTGTGGGAGCAGTACTTC,.,TRBJ2-7,TRBD1,TRBV27
CASSYPEGWGGAEAFF,TGTGCCAGCAGTTACCCGGAGGGGTGGGGCGGCGCTGAAGCTTTCTTT,.,TRBJ1-1,.,TRBV6-6
CASHGGSASTDTQYF,TGCGCCAGCCACGGAGGGAGTGCTAGCACAGATACGCAGTATTTT,.,TRBJ2-3,.,TRBV23-1
CASSLGQGREAFF,TGTGCCAGCAGTTTAGGACAGGGGCGTGAAGCTTTCTTT,few,TRBJ1-1,TRBD1,TRBV7-3
CANDIQGIGGKNTEAFF,TGCGCCAACGATATACAGGGGATAGGGGGGAAGAACACTGAAGCTTTCTTT,.,TRBJ1-1,TRBD1,TRBV10-2
CASRAGADTQYF,TGTGCCAGTAGGGCGGGGGCGGATACGCAGTATTTT,.,TRBJ2-3,.,TRBV19
CASSQDRGQDQPQHF,TGTGCCAGCAGTCAGGACAGGGGGCAAGATCAGCCCCAGCATTTT,medium-sized,TRBJ1-5,TRBD1,TRBV27
CASSYMTDSGNTIYF,TGTGCCAGCAGTTATATGACAGACTCTGGAAACACCATATATTTT,.,TRBJ1-3,.,TRBV6-5
CASSEVRGSEGETQYF,TGTGCCAGCAGTGAAGTGAGGGGGAGTGAAGGGGAGACCCAGTACTTC,few,TRBJ2-5,.,TRBV6-1
CSVEGLGGTGLSGANVLTF,TGCAGCGTTGAAGGATTGGGTGGGACAGGGCTCTCTGGGGCCAACGTCCTGACTTTC,.,TRBJ2-6,TRBD1,TRBV29-1
CSVSRGEQFF,TGCAGCGTTAGTCGCGGGGAGCAGTTCTTC,.,TRBJ2-1,.,TRBV29-1
CASSFRTGFVSQQYF,TGTGCCAGCAGTTTTAGGACAGGGTTCGTGAGCCAGCAGTACTTC,.,TRBJ2-7,TRBD1,TRBV6-5
CASSTAYEQYF,TGTGCCAGCAGTACAGCCTACGAGCAGTACTTC,.,TRBJ2-7,.,TRBV6-1
CASSSPSLPDTQYF,TGTGCCAGCAGCTCGCCGAGTCTGCCAGATACGCAGTATTTT,.,TRBJ2-3,.,TRBV7-2
CASSSGTGIYEQYF,TGTGCCAGTAGTTCGGGGACAGGGATCTACGAGCAGTACTTC,few,TRBJ2-7,TRBD1,TRBV19
CASSQDQGVNTEAFF,TGTGCCAGCAGCCAAGATCAGGGGGTGAACACTGAAGCTTTCTTT,once,TRBJ1-1,TRBD1,TRBV4-2
CASSQETGGFADTQYF,TGCGCCAGCAGCCAGGAGACAGGGGGTTTTGCAGATACGCAGTATTTT,few,TRBJ2-3,TRBD1,TRBV4-3
CASSQVLSSYEQYF,TGCGCCAGCAGCCAAGTTCTGAGCTCCTACGAGCAGTACTTC,.,TRBJ2-7,.,TRBV4-3
CASSLGGRPDTQYF,TGTGCTAGCAGCTTAGGGGGCAGACCAGATACGCAGTATTTT,.,TRBJ2-3,TRBD1,TRBV7-7
CASSVVPERETEAFF,TGTGCCAGCAGCGTAGTTCCAGAGCGGGAAACTGAAGCTTTCTTT,.,TRBJ1-1,.,TRBV9
CASSQDARGPSEQYF,TGCGCCAGCAGCCAAGATGCCAGGGGCCCTTCCGAGCAGTACTTC,.,TRBJ2-7,.,TRBV4-3
CASSFLADLSAQYF,TGCGCCAGCAGCTTTTTGGCAGACTTGTCGGCCCAGTACTTC,.,TRBJ2-5,.,TRBV5-1
CASSLVGGSYNEQFF,TGTGCCAGCAGCTTAGTCGGGGGCTCCTACAATGAGCAGTTCTTC,.,TRBJ2-1,.,TRBV11-1
CASTPRYQSPGTGSYGYTF,TGTGCCAGCACTCCACGCTACCAGTCTCCCGGGACAGGGAGCTATGGCTACACCTTC,.,TRBJ1-2,TRBD1,TRBV27
CASSVGQGNYGYTF,TGTGCCAGCAGCGTGGGACAGGGGAACTATGGCTACACCTTC,.,TRBJ1-2,TRBD1,TRBV9
CSVESGNYEQYF,TGCAGCGTTGAATCGGGTAACTACGAGCAGTACTTC,.,TRBJ2-7,.,TRBV29-1
CAWSLRLSYEQYF,TGTGCCTGGAGTCTACGATTGTCCTACGAGCAGTACTTC,.,TRBJ2-7,.,TRBV30
CASSSRDRVYNEQFF,TGTGCCAGCAGCTCACGGGACAGGGTATACAATGAGCAGTTCTTC,few,TRBJ2-1,TRBD1,TRBV6-5
CASSLQGFRRDTQYF,TGTGCCAGCAGCCTACAGGGATTTCGCAGAGATACGCAGTATTTT,.,TRBJ2-3,.,TRBV6-6
CASSLVEASESYEQYF,TGTGCCAGCAGCTTGGTGGAGGCTAGCGAATCCTACGAGCAGTACTTC,.,TRBJ2-7,.,TRBV5-6
CASSSLGEQYF,TGTGCCAGCAGCTCCCTCGGGGAGCAGTACTTC,few,TRBJ2-5,.,TRBV5-8
CASSQDSGANTEAFF,TGCGCCAGCAGCCAAGATTCGGGAGCAAACACTGAAGCTTTCTTT,.,TRBJ1-1,.,TRBV4-3
CASSPATARAFF,TGTGCCAGCAGCCCGGCCACGGCGAGGGCTTTCTTT,.,TRBJ1-1,.,TRBV7-6
CASSQTGTTNEKLFF,TGCGCCAGCAGCCAGACAGGGACAACTAATGAAAAACTGTTTTTT,.,TRBJ1-4,TRBD1,TRBV5-1
CASSPGLAPSYNEQFF,TGTGCCAGCAGCCCGGGACTAGCGCCATCCTACAATGAGCAGTTCTTC,.,TRBJ2-1,TRBD2,TRBV6-6
CASSHNRALGTANSPLHF,TGCGCCAGCAGCCACAACCGGGCTCTAGGGACAGCGAATTCACCCCTCCACTTT,.,TRBJ1-6,TRBD1,TRBV4-3
CASSVAVSGANVLTF,TGTGCCAGCAGCGTAGCGGTCTCTGGGGCCAACGTCCTGACTTTC,.,TRBJ2-6,.,TRBV9
CASRWDRGGSSNQPQHF,TGTGCCAGCAGGTGGGACAGGGGTGGATCTAGCAATCAGCCCCAGCATTTT,.,TRBJ1-5,TRBD1,TRBV2
CASSTKTGLNYNSPLHF,TGTGCCAGTAGTACCAAGACAGGGTTAAACTATAATTCACCCCTCCACTTT,.,TRBJ1-6,TRBD1,TRBV19
CACLDRGNTIYF,TGTGCCTGCCTAGACAGGGGGAACACCATATATTTT,once,TRBJ1-3,TRBD1,TRBV30
CASAKRLQETQYF,TGTGCTAGCGCCAAGAGGTTACAAGAGACCCAGTACTTC,.,TRBJ2-5,.,TRBV7-7
CASSPARDTQYF,TGTGCCAGCAGCCCTGCCCGGGATACGCAGTATTTT,.,TRBJ2-3,.,TRBV7-2
CAISAPTGNTDTQYF,TGTGCCATCAGTGCCCCGACAGGGAATACAGATACGCAGTATTTT,.,TRBJ2-3,TRBD1,TRBV10-3
CASSQDTGRDTQYF,TGCGCCAGCAGCCAAGATACAGGCAGAGATACGCAGTATTTT,.,TRBJ2-3,.,TRBV4-1
CASSYLGQGGHEQYF,TGTGCCAGCAGTTACTTGGGACAGGGGGGACACGAGCAGTACTTC,few,TRBJ2-7,TRBD1,TRBV6-6
CASSTWGRLREQFF,TGTGCCAGTAGTACCTGGGGCAGGTTGCGTGAGCAGTTCTTC,once,TRBJ2-1,.,TRBV19
CASSPTGARRLVEKLFF,TGTGCCAGCAGCCCTACAGGGGCCCGACGCTTAGTTGAAAAACTGTTTTTT,few,TRBJ1-4,TRBD1,TRBV7-9
CASSLESSGNTIYF,TGTGCCAGCAGCTTAGAGAGCTCTGGAAACACCATATATTTT,.,TRBJ1-3,.,TRBV7-9